Presented here are 9 T cell receptor beta chains from one specimen sequenced in a study of blood T cell repertoires in COVID-19. The method was immunoSEQ multiplex PCR; TCRdb's version includes in-frame clones alone and lacks a portion of them. This table has 55,000 to 70,000 clones, about 81% appearing once. The sequencing sample was made of peripheral blood. These receptors were taken from a man at least 80 years old with acute or convalescent COVID-19.

This chain connects TRBV15 to TRBJ2-1; 11 bases are shared with TRBD1. CDR3 size: 15 residues. The germline V gene encodes CDR1 LNHNV and CDR2 YYDKDF (reference sequence). Losses at the gene ends were 5 bases for V and 5 bases for J; bases not matched to a gene: 5. Here the CDR3 DNA reads TGTGCCACCAGCGTCCCGGGACAGGGGGACAATGAGCAGTTCTTC. Protein sequence: CATSVPGQGDNEQFF.

The count of this clone is one. V and J are TRBV5-1 and TRBJ1-2, with 8 bases that match TRBD1. V was clipped by 4 bases and J by 4 bases; unmatched bases: 6. There are 14 residues in the CDR3. In germline, CDR1 is SGHRS, CDR2 YFSETQ. The CDR3 bases are TGCGCCAGCAGCGTACAGGGGGACAGCTATGGCTACACCTTC. Amino acids: CASSVQGDSYGYTF.

This clone is a singleton in its sample. The chain carries TRBV7-9 and TRBJ1-5, with TRBD1 as a possible D gene (5 bases). Looked up from germline, CDR1 is SEHNR and CDR2 is FQNEAQ (reference sequence). The length of the CDR3 is 13 residues. Trimming took off 6 bases at V and 10 bases at J, with 16 bases between the two ends. Here the CDR3 reads CASSNPQGVPQHF. For the CDR3, the DNA is TGTGCCAGCAGTAACCCACAAGGGGTACCCCAGCATTTT.

The genes are TRBV18 and TRBJ1-6, with 8 bases aligning to TRBD1. Germline-derived CDR1 and CDR2 are KGHSH and LQKENI. This CDR3 has 12 residues. After removal of 3 bases from V and 18 bases from J, the junction contained 7 bases not matched to a gene. In DNA form, the CDR3 reads TGTGCCAGCTCACCGGAGGGGGACAGGCCCCACTTT. Encoded protein: CASSPEGDRPHF.

The chain carries TRBV5-4 and TRBJ2-7; 7 nucleotides align to TRBD1. The junction had 13 bases not matched to a gene; V was cut back by 4 bases and J by 6 bases. Germline CDR1 SGHNT, CDR2 YYREEE (reference sequence). The CDR3 is made up of 15 amino acids. CDR3 in amino acids: CASSPRPGGVAEQYF. The CDR3 DNA reads as TGTGCCAGCAGCCCCCGTCCAGGGGGAGTGGCCGAGCAGTACTTC.

CDR3 residues: CASSQGQAWNSPLHF. The DNA for the CDR3 is TGCGCCAGCAGCCAAGGTCAGGCTTGGAATTCACCCCTCCACTTT. The gene calls are TRBV4-3 and TRBJ1-6; D gene uncertain. CDR3 size: 15 residues. Germline V CDR1 and CDR2: LGHNA, YSLEER. Trimming took off 1 base at V and 7 bases at J, with 11 bases between the two ends.

The V call is TRBV7-3, the J call TRBJ2-2; TRBD1 might be the D (6 bases). V lost 8 bases to trimming and J lost 7 bases, with 17 bases between them. Germline V gene data show CDR1 as SGHTA and CDR2 as FQGTGA. This CDR3 is 14 amino acids long. The CDR3 reads CASSGTLAGGELFF. The CDR3, as DNA: TGTGCCAGCTCCGGGACATTGGCCGGCGGGGAGCTGTTTTTT.

This clone was detected only a few times. The chain uses TRBV7-9 and TRBJ2-3; TRBD1 agrees at 8 bases. The V gene end was trimmed by 3 bases and the J gene end by 5 bases; junction bases not matched to a gene: 4. CDR3 length equals 14 residues. The V gene's germline CDR1 is SEHNR and CDR2 FQNEAQ (reference sequence). CDR3 DNA sequence: TGTGCCAGCAGCTTGGACAGGGAAGGAGATACGCAGTATTTT. Its translation: CASSLDREGDTQYF.

The V and J genes are TRBV28 and TRBJ1-2, with a tentative D call TRBD1 (5 bases). The CDR3 extends over 13 amino acids. V dropped 6 bases and J dropped 4 bases, with 12 bases sitting between them. Germline V gives CDR1 MDHEN, CDR2 SYDVKM. The CDR3: CASSFGGGYGYTF. The CDR3 DNA follows: TGTGCCAGCAGCTTCGGGGGGGGCTATGGCTACACCTTC.